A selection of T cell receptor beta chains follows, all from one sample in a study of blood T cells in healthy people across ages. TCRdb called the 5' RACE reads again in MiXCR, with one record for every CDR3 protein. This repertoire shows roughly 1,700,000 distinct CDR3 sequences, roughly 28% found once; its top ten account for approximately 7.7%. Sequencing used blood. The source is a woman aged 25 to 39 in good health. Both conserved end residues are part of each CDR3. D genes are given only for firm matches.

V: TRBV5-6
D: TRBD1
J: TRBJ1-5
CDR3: CVSSLWTGMLGNQPQHF

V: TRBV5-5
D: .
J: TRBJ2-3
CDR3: CASSLYWPGADTQYF

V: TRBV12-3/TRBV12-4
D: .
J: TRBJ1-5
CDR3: CASSFPQGINQPQHF

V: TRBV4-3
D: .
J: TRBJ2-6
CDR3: CASSQDPQAGANVLTF

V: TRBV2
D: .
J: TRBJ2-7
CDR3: CASSDNSYEHYF

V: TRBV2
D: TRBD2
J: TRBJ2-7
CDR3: CASGGGPVRYEQYF

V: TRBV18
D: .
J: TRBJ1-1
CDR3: CASTKAANTEAFF

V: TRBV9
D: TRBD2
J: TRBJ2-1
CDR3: CASGAGLADNEQFF

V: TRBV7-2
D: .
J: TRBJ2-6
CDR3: CASTPQGYGANVLTF

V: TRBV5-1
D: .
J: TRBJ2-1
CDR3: CASSLGSGTEWSYNEQFF

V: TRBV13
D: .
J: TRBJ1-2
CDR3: CASSLRGAGSNYGYTF

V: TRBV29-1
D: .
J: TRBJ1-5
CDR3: CSAAPVSEGPQHF

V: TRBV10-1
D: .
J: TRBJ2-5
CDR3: CASSESIAQETQYF

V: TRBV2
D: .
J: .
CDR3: CASSEALRWSYNGQYF

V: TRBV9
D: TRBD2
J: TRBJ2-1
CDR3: CANSEYKLAAYNEQFF

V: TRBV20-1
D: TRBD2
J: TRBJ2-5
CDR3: CSARKVAGAAKETQYF